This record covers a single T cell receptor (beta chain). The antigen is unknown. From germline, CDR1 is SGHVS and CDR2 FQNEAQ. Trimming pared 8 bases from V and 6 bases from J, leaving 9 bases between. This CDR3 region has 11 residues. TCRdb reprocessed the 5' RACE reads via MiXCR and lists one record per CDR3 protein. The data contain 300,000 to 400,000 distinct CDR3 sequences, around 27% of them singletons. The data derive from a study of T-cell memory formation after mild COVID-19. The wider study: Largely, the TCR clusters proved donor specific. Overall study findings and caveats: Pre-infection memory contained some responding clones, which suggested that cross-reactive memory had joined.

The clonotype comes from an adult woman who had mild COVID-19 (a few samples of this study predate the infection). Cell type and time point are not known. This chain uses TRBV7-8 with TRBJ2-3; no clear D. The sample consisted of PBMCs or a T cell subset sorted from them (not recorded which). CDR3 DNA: TGTGCCAGCGGAATGAGTGATACGCAGTATTTT. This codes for CASGMSDTQYF.